The 25 T cell receptor beta chains listed next were all sequenced from one sample in a study of blood T cells in healthy people across ages. The second PCR ran about 6 to 11 cycles with a sample-barcoded 5' primer and J-beta primers. In TCRdb, the 5' RACE reads were re-called with MiXCR into one record per CDR3 protein. The sample shows 700,000 to 1,000,000 distinct CDR3 sequences, roughly 44% of them seen only once. Specimen: blood. The receptors originated from a man between 60 and 75 years old in good health.

The rearrangement joins TRBV12-3 or TRBV12-4 to TRBJ1-2; no definite D call. The CDR3 length is 15 residues. V dropped 0 bases and J dropped 0 bases, with 8 bases sitting between them. The DNA for the CDR3 is TGTGCCAGCAGTTTAGCGGCCCGAACTAACTATGGCTACACCTTC. Protein product: CASSLAARTNYGYTF.

This chain joins TRBV12-3 or TRBV12-4 and TRBJ2-7, with a possible D match to TRBD2 (6 bases). Trimming removed 6 bases from V and 3 bases from J, with 21 bases in between. CDR3 length equals 16 residues. The DNA for the CDR3 is TGTGCCAGCAGCCCCAGCTCCGGGACTCCCCTCTACGAGCAGTACTTC. Translation: CASSPSSGTPLYEQYF.

The CDR3 DNA reads TGTGCCAGCAGCCGACCCGGGACGTCTTCCTACGAGCAGTACTTC. Protein sequence: CASSRPGTSSYEQYF. The chain combines TRBV11-1 with TRBJ2-7, with D possibly being TRBD1 or TRBD2 (5 bases each). Deletions cut 5 bases from V and 1 base from J, with 15 bases between. CDR1 SGHAT and CDR2 FQDESV come from the germline V gene (reference sequence). The CDR3 has 15 residues.

This clonotype was observed a few times. The chain uses TRBV14 and TRBJ1-4; D gene ambiguous. V lost 0 bases and J lost 8, with 13 bases in between. The CDR3 extends over 15 amino acids. Germline lookup yields CDR1 SGHDN and CDR2 FVKESK. The CDR3 spells CASSQDSLPFEKLFF. The CDR3 nucleotides read TGTGCCAGCAGCCAAGATAGCCTTCCCTTCGAAAAACTGTTTTTT.

V is TRBV6-5 and J is TRBJ2-7; 8 bases are shared with TRBD2. Germline assignment: CDR1 MNHEY and CDR2 SVGAGI. This CDR3 spans 14 amino acids. J gave up 5 bases and V 5 bases, and 8 bases lay outside the gene matches. CDR3 in amino acids: CASSRGGNLDEQYF. CDR3 sequence (DNA): TGTGCCAGCAGTCGGGGGGGCAATCTGGACGAGCAGTACTTC.

This clonotype was recorded a few times. The J gene is TRBJ1-1, the V gene TRBV20-1; TRBD1 matches at 9 bases. Per the germline V gene, CDR1 is DFQATT and CDR2 is SNEGSKA (reference sequence). J lost 3 bases, V lost 5 bases, and 7 bases had no gene match. The CDR3 sequence is 14 residues long. The CDR3 loop is CSARNRGRYTEAFF. In nucleotides, the CDR3 is TGCAGTGCTCGGAACAGGGGGCGATACACTGAAGCTTTCTTT.

The chain is built from TRBV20-1 and TRBJ2-1; 8 nucleotides align to TRBD1. Losses at the gene ends were 1 base for V and 3 bases for J; bases not matched to a gene: 14. CDR3 length: 18 residues. The V gene's germline CDR1 is DFQATT and CDR2 SNEGSKA (reference sequence). CDR3 in amino acids: CSARAPGGQGFGYNEQFF. Here the CDR3 DNA reads TGCAGTGCTAGAGCCCCCGGCGGACAGGGTTTCGGCTACAATGAGCAGTTCTTC.

This clonotype was observed once. The V gene is TRBV5-1, the J gene TRBJ2-4; D is unresolved. The germline gives CDR1 SGHRS, CDR2 YFSETQ. CDR3 length equals 18 residues. V lost 0 bases and J lost 0, with 16 bases in between. The CDR3 region has the DNA TGCGCCAGCAGCTTGGTCCCCGTAACCCGAAGAGCCAAAAACATTCAGTACTTC. Encoded protein: CASSLVPVTRRAKNIQYF. Complete variable domain (other parts from reference TRBV5-1 and TRBJ2-4): KAGVTQTPRYLIKTRGQQVTLSCSPISGHRSVSWYQQTPGQGLQFLFEYFSETQRNKGNFPGRFSGRQFSNSRSEMNVSTLELGDSALYLCASSLVPVTRRAKNIQYFGAGTRLSVL.

The chain joins TRBV3-1 to TRBJ2-3, with D tentatively TRBD1 or TRBD2 (6 bases each). The CDR3 is 15 residues long. In germline, CDR1 is LGHDT, CDR2 YNNKEL (reference sequence). Trimming shortened V by 5 bases and J by 1 base, and 13 bases separated the two germline ends. CDR3 sequence reads: CASSNEGGRTDTQYF. The CDR3 nucleotides read TGTGCCAGCAGCAACGAGGGGGGACGCACAGATACGCAGTATTTT.

This chain joins TRBV30 and TRBJ2-7; D remains unclear. The CDR3 runs 11 residues. Germline V gene lookup returns CDR1 GTSNPN and CDR2 SVGIG (reference sequence). The V gene lost 5 bases and the J gene lost 3 bases, with 8 bases spanning the gap. The CDR3 DNA follows: TGTGCCTGGTCCCTAGTCTACGAGCAGTACTTC. It yields the protein CAWSLVYEQYF.

The genes are TRBV25-1 and TRBJ1-1; D might be TRBD1 (5 bases). The CDR3 loop spans 15 amino acids. Germline V gives CDR1 MGHDK, CDR2 SYGVNS. V was trimmed by 3 bases and J by 3 bases, leaving 14 bases between them. The CDR3 DNA sequence: TGTGCCAGCAGTGATACCCTCGGGGCCGACACTGAAGCTTTCTTT. Its translation: CASSDTLGADTEAFF.

As for this clonotype: Its ends do not fully match the called genes, so a read error is possible. The chain couples TRBV12-3 or TRBV12-4 to TRBJ2-1; D remains unclear. The CDR3 has 16 amino acids. CDR3 protein: CASSLFGRFTYNGQFF. CDR3 nucleotides: TGTGCCAGCAGCCTTTTTGGACGTTTCACCTACAATGGGCAGTTCTTC.

This CDR3 reads CASSQDWQARTDTQYF. The DNA for the CDR3 is TGCGCCAGCAGCCAAGATTGGCAGGCCCGCACAGATACGCAGTATTTT. The chain couples TRBV4-3 to TRBJ2-3; no clear D gene. Germline values: CDR1 LGHNA, CDR2 YSLEER. This CDR3 has 16 amino acids. Trimming stripped 0 bases from V and 1 base from J, with 11 bases between.

Details on this clonotype: One end of the junction does not line up with germline, which may come from a read error. The chain links TRBV27 to TRBJ2-6; D tentatively fits TRBD1 or TRBD2 (6 bases each). The CDR3 extends over 18 amino acids. Germline CDR1 MNHEY, CDR2 SMNVEV (reference sequence). The CDR3 DNA sequence: TGTGCCAGCAGTTTCCGGGGGCAGACACACACCGGGGCCAGCGTCCTGACTTTC. As protein: CASSFRGQTHTGASVLTF.

This clonotype was picked up many times. As DNA, the CDR3 is TGTGCCATCAGTGAGTCGGTGAGGGAATTGAAAATTTACGAGCAGTACTTC. Protein product: CAISESVRELKIYEQYF. This rearrangement joins TRBV10-3 to TRBJ2-7; perhaps TRBD2 as D (5 bases). V lost 0 bases and J 4 bases, leaving 19 bases between the germline ends. From germline, CDR1 is ENHRY and CDR2 SYGVKD. The CDR3 is 17 amino acids.

V usage is TRBV28 and J usage is TRBJ2-7, with 10 bases that match TRBD1. Looked up from germline, CDR1 is MDHEN and CDR2 is SYDVKM. J lost 2 bases, V lost 4 bases, and 11 bases had no gene match. The CDR3 covers 17 residues. The CDR3 DNA is TGTGCCAGCAGTTCTCTCTCCCGGGACAGGGGAGCCTACGAGCAGTACTTC. It specifies CASSSLSRDRGAYEQYF.

This chain uses TRBV7-2 with TRBJ2-1; 7 bases align to TRBD2. After removal of 7 bases from V and 6 bases from J, the junction contained 9 bases not matched to a gene. The CDR3 totals 14 residues. Germline-derived CDR1 and CDR2 are SGHTA and FQGNSA. CDR3 in DNA: TGTGCCAGCACCAGACGAGCGGGACGCAATGAGCAGTTCTTC. As protein: CASTRRAGRNEQFF.

The V call is TRBV6-2 or TRBV6-3, the J call TRBJ2-3; possibly TRBD2 for D (7 bases). The CDR3 loop spans 13 amino acids. Germline values: CDR1 MNHEY, CDR2 SVGEGT. V lost 10 bases and J lost 5, with 16 bases in between. CDR3 loop: CATLGGAGDTQYF. As DNA, the CDR3 is TGTGCCACCCTAGGGGGGGCTGGAGATACGCAGTATTTT.

This clonotype showed up just once. The CDR3 protein is CASSYIGITYEQYF. The CDR3 DNA sequence: TGTGCCAGCAGTTACATCGGGATCACCTACGAGCAGTACTTC. This chain joins TRBV6-5 and TRBJ2-7, with D possibly TRBD2 on 5 matching bases. V was cut by 2 bases and J by 2 bases, with 10 bases left in between. From germline, CDR1 is MNHEY and CDR2 SVGAGI. The CDR3 covers 14 residues.

The chain links TRBV20-1 to TRBJ1-2; 7 nucleotides line up with TRBD1. The V segment lost 2 bases and the J segment 8 bases; nucleotides outside the gene matches: 11. Germline-derived CDR1 and CDR2 are DFQATT and SNEGSKA (reference sequence). The CDR3 loop spans 14 amino acids. The CDR3 protein is CSARMGEGADGYTF. CDR3 DNA sequence: TGCAGTGCTAGAATGGGGGAGGGGGCGGACGGCTACACCTTC.

The V and J genes are TRBV18 and TRBJ2-5, with D unresolved. The better agreement between TRBJ2-7 and the DNA end casts doubt on the J call. Per the germline V gene, CDR1 is KGHSH and CDR2 is LQKENI. The CDR3 is 11 amino acids. In DNA form, the CDR3 reads TGTGCCAGCTCTCCCGGCCACGAGCAGTACTTC. Translated: CASSPGHEQYF.

Details on this clonotype: The junction and the germline gene differ at one end; a read error may be behind it. This chain uses TRBV5-1 with TRBJ2-3; 14 positions match TRBD2. Looked up from germline, CDR1 is SGHRS and CDR2 is YFSETQ. CDR3 length: 17 amino acids. The CDR3 DNA reads TGCGCCGGCAGCTTTGGACTAGCGGGGGGCGGCACAGATACGCAGTATTTT. This sequence encodes CAGSFGLAGGGTDTQYF.

This clonotype was seen more than once but under ten times. J is TRBJ1-2 and V is TRBV20-1; D uncertain. V lost 3 bases to trimming and J lost 4 bases, with 24 bases between them. The germline CDR1 and CDR2 sequences are DFQATT and SNEGSKA (reference sequence). The CDR3 is made up of 17 amino acids. In DNA form, the CDR3 reads TGCAGTGCTAGTCCACCGGCCGGAAGCCGGAAAGCCTATGGCTACACCTTC. Its translation is CSASPPAGSRKAYGYTF.

This clonotype was seen at least ten times. The chain couples TRBV12-3 or TRBV12-4 to TRBJ1-6; no clear D gene. The ends were cut back, 3 bases at V and 6 bases at J, with 12 bases in the middle. This CDR3 spans 15 amino acids. This CDR3 is CASSFSGLGNSPLHF. In DNA, the CDR3 is TGTGCCAGCAGTTTCTCGGGTTTGGGTAATTCACCCCTCCACTTT.

The genes are TRBV7-7 and TRBJ2-6; D call uncertain. Trimming pared 1 base from V and 4 bases from J, leaving 5 bases between. The CDR3 contains 14 residues. The germline V gene has CDR1 SSHAT and CDR2 FNYEAQ (reference sequence). The CDR3 DNA follows: TGTGCCAGCAGCTTAGATCCAGGGGCCAACGTCCTGACTTTC. Its protein is CASSLDPGANVLTF.